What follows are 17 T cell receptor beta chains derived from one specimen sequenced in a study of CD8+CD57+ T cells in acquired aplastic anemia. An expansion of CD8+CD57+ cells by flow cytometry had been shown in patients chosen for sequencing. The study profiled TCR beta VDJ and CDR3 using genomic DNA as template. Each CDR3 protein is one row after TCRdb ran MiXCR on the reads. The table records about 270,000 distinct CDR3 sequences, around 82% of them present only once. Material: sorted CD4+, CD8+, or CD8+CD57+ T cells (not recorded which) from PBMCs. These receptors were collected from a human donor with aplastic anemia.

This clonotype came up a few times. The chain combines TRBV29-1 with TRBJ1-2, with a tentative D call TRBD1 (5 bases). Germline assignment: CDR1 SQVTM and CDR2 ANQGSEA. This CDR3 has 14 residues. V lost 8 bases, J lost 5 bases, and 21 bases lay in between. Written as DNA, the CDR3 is TGCAGCTTGGAGAGGGACGGGCTCGTATATGGCTACACCTTC. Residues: CSLERDGLVYGYTF. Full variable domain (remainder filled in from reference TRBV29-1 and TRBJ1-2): SAVISQKPSRDICQRGTSLTIQCQVDSQVTMMFWYRQQPGQSLTLIATANQGSEATYESGFVIDKFPISRPNLTFSTLTVSNMSPEDSSIYLCSLERDGLVYGYTFGSGTRLTVV.

CDR3 nucleotides: TGTGCCAGCAGTTCTAGCGGGGCCTGGGGAGAGACCTACACCTTC. This gives the protein CASSSSGAWGETYTF. This chain joins TRBV7-9 and TRBJ1-2; tentatively, D is TRBD1 (5 bases). Trimming took 6 bases from V and 10 from J, leaving 24 bases between them. This CDR3 has 15 amino acids. CDR1 SEHNR and CDR2 FQNEAQ come from the germline V gene (reference sequence).

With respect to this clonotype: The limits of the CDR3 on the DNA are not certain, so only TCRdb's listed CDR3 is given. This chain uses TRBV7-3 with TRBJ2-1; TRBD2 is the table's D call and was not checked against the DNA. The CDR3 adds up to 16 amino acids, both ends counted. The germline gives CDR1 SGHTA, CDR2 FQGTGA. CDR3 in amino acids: CASSLGLDSEQFFQFF.

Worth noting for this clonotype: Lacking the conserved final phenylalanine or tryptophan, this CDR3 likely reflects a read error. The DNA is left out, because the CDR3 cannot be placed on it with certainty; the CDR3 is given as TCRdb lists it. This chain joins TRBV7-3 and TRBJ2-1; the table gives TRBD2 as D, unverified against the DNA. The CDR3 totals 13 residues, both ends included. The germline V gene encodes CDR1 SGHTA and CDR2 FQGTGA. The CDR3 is CASSSGTGPNYGY.

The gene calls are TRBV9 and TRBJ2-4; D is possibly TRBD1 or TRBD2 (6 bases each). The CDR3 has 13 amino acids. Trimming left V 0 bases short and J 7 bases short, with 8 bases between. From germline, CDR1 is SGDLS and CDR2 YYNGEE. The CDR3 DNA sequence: TGTGCCAGCAGCGTAGGAGGGGGGAACATTCAGTACTTC. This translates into CASSVGGGNIQYF.

CDR3 amino acids: CASSVVGIWGYTQFF. The CDR3 DNA follows: TGTGCCAGCAGCGTAGTGGGCATCTGGGGATACACGCAGTTCTTC. This chain uses TRBV9 with TRBJ2-1; D ambiguous. The CDR3 runs to 15 residues. Deletions cut 0 bases from V and 12 bases from J, with 19 bases between. CDR1 and CDR2 from the germline V gene are SGDLS and YYNGEE.

CDR3 DNA: TGTGCCAGCAGCTTAGTACCCGGGGAGCTGGCTTTTGCATACGAGCAGTACGTC. Residues: CASSLVPGELAFAYEQYV. The chain links TRBV7-9 to TRBJ2-7; D might be TRBD2 (5 bases). Germline V lookup: CDR1 SEHNR, CDR2 FQNEAQ (reference sequence). The CDR3 sequence is 18 residues long. The V end lost 1 base, the J end lost 4 bases, and 23 bases lay between the germline ends.

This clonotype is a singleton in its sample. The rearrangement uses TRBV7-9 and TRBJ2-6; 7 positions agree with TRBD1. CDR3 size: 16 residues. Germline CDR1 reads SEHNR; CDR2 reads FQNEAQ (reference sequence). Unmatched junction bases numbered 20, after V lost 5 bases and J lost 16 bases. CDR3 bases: TGTGCCAGCAGCCCGGCACAGGGGAACCAAGAGACCCAGCTGACTTTC. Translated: CASSPAQGNQETQLTF.

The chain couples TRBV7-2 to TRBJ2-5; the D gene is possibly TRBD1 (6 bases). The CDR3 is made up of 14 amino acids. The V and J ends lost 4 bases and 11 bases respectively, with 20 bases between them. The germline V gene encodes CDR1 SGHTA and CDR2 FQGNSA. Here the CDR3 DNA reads TGTGCCAGCAGCTCCAACAGGGTGAAAGAGGCGCAGTACTTC. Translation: CASSSNRVKEAQYF.

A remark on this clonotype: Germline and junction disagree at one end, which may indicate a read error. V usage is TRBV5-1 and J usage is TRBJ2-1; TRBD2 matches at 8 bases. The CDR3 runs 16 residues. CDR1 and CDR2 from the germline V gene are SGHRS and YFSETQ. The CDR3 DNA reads TGTGCCAGCAGCTTAGTGGCCTGCGGGGGGAGCGATGAGCAGTTCTTC. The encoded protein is CASSLVACGGSDEQFF.

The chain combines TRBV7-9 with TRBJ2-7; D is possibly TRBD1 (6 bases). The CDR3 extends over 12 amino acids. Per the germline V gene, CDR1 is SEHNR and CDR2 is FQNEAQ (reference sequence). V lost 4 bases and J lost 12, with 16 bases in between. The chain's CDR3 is CASSCTRQDWYF. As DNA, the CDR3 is TGTGCCAGCAGCTGTACACGACAGGATTGGTACTTC. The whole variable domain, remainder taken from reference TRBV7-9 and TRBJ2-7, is DTGVSQNPRHKITKRGQNVTFRCDPISEHNRLYWYRQTLGQGPEFLTYFQNEAQLEKSRLLSDRFSAERPKGSFSTLEIQRTEQGDSAMYLCASSCTRQDWYFGPGTRLTVT.

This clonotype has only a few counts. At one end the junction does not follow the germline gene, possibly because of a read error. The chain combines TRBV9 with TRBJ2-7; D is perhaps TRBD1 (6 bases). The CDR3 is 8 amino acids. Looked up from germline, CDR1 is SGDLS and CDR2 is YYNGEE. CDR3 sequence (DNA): TGCCAGGGGTCCGAGCAGTACTTC. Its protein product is CQGSEQYF.

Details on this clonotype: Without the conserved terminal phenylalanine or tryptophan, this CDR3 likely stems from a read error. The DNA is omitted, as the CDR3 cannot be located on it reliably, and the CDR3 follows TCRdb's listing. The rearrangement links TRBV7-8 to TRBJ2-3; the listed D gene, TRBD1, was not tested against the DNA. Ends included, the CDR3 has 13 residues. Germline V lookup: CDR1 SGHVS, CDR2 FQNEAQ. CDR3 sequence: CASGDGRDGTAHS.

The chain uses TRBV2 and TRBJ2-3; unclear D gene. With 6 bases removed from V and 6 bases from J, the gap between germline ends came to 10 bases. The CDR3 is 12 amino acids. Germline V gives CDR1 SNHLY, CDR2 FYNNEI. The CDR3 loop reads CASRSGGDTQYF. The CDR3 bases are TGTGCCAGCAGGTCCGGTGGGGATACGCAGTATTTT.

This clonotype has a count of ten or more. CDR3 protein: CASSPAGYEQYV. The CDR3 DNA sequence: TGTGCCAGCAGCCCGGCGGGCTACGAGCAGTACGTC. This sequence joins TRBV6-2 or TRBV6-3 and TRBJ2-7; D possibly corresponds to TRBD2 (5 bases). The CDR3 has 12 residues. V was cut by 6 bases and J by 3 bases, with 9 bases left in between. Per germline, CDR1 MNHEY and CDR2 SVGEGT.

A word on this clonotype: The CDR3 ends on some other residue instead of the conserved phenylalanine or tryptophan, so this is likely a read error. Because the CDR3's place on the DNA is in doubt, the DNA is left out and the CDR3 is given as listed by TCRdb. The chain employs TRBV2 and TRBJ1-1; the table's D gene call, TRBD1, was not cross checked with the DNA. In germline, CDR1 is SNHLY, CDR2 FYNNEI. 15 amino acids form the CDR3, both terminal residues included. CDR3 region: CASGDGGTDTQESCS.

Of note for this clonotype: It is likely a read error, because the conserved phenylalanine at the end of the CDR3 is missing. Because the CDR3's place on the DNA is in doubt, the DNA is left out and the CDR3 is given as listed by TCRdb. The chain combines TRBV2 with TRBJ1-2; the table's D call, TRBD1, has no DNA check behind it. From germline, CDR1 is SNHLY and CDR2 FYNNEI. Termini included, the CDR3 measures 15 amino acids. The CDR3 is CASSDGGMHEQFYAP.